The 2 T cell receptor beta chains below come from one sample, sequenced in a study of blood T cell repertoires in COVID-19. Assay: immunoSEQ multiplex PCR; the TCRdb copy retains only in-frame clones and omits some. The profile shows roughly 140,000 clones, 86% of them singletons. Sequencing input: peripheral blood. The receptors were gathered from a man between 65 and 80 years old with acute or convalescent COVID-19.

To note about this clone: Given a much more abundant clone one base away, this may be a read error. The V gene is TRBV16, the J gene TRBJ1-5; the D gene is possibly TRBD1 (5 bases). The CDR3 sequence is 13 residues long. CDR1 is KGHSY and CDR2 is FQNENV in the germline V gene. V was shortened by 5 bases and J by 1 base, with 6 bases between the two germline ends. The CDR3: CASSGGSNQPQHF. The DNA for the CDR3 is TGTGCCAGCAGCGGGGGGAGCAATCAGCCCCAGCATTTT. The full variable domain, in which reference TRBV16 and TRBJ1-5 provide the parts outside the CDR3, is GEEVAQTPKHLVRGEGQKAKLYCAPIKGHSYVFWYQQVLKNEFKFLISFQNENVFDETGMPKERFSAKCLPNSPCSLEIQATKLEDSAVYFCASSGGSNQPQHFGDGTRLSIL.

The CDR3 here is CASSARLAGGGETQYF. In DNA, the CDR3 is TGTGCCAGCAGTGCCCGACTAGCGGGAGGGGGGGAGACCCAGTACTTC. This chain connects TRBV6-1 to TRBJ2-5; 14 bases are shared with TRBD2. V lost 4 bases to trimming and J lost 5 bases; unmatched junction nucleotides: 6. CDR1 and CDR2 (germline): MNHNS, SASEGT. The CDR3 totals 16 residues.